This T cell receptor (beta chain) was sequenced during a study of blood T cell repertoires in COVID-19. In the authors' workflow: Nucleated cell counts were estimated from reference gene primer amplification. Measured with immunoSEQ multiplex PCR; TCRdb has only the in-frame clones, and not every one. Clone size and the V and J calls come from that table; the DNA yielded D and trimming. The data show 200,000 or so clones, around 80% seen once. Material: peripheral blood. This TCR was recovered from a woman between 65 and 79 years old with acute or convalescent COVID-19.

The CDR3 region has the DNA TGTGCCAGCAGCCCCCGGGACACCGGCTCTGGAAACACCATATATTTT. Translated: CASSPRDTGSGNTIYF. The rearrangement uses TRBV7-9 and TRBJ1-3; a weak D match, TRBD1 (6 bases). Trimming stripped 5 bases from V and 0 bases from J, with 14 bases between. CDR3 length: 16 amino acids. CDR1 is SEHNR, CDR2 FQNEAQ, per germline (reference sequence). The whole variable domain, remainder taken from reference TRBV7-9 and TRBJ1-3, is DTGVSQNPRHKITKRGQNVTFRCDPISEHNRLYWYRQTLGQGPEFLTYFQNEAQLEKSRLLSDRFSAERPKGSFSTLEIQRTEQGDSAMYLCASSPRDTGSGNTIYFGEGSWLTVV.